Listed below are T cell receptor beta chains from one sample, sequenced in a study of PD-1 blockade in classical Hodgkin lymphoma. TCRdb keeps only in-frame clones here, not all; method: immunoSEQ multiplex PCR. The data contain under 25,000 clones, more than 75% of them singletons. The sample in question was peripheral blood mononuclear cells (PBMCs), obtained before the fourth cycle of nivolumab. These receptors all stem from a human donor with classical Hodgkin lymphoma. Each CDR3 is given with its conserved first and last residue. D genes are given only for firm matches. The size field is filled for only some rows; it gives once, few, many or a size class.

v_gene	abundance	j_gene	d_gene	CDR3nt	CDR3aa
TRBV6-1	-	TRBJ2-1	-	TGTGCCAGCAGTCCTCCCTTGGACAATGAGCAGTTCTTC	CASSPPLDNEQFF
TRBV6-1	-	TRBJ2-4	TRBD2	TGTGCCAGCAGTGAAGATTTTGTGGTAGCGGGAGACGGAGCCAAAAACATTCAGTACTTC	CASSEDFVVAGDGAKNIQYF
TRBV28	once	TRBJ2-1	-	TGTGCCAGCAGTTTATCTGTCCGAGGTGAGCAGTTCTTC	CASSLSVRGEQFF
TRBV19	medium-sized	TRBJ1-5	-	TGTGCCAGTAGTAGAGACAAACAGCCCCAGCATTTT	CASSRDKQPQHF
TRBV7-9	-	TRBJ2-1	TRBD1	TGTGCCAGCAGCTTGATGGACAGGGGGTACAATGAGCAGTTCTTC	CASSLMDRGYNEQFF
TRBV5-8	-	TRBJ2-3	-	TGTGCCAGTGTGCTCTACTTCTCTAGCACAGATACGCAGTATTTT	CASVLYFSSTDTQYF
TRBV9	-	TRBJ2-2	-	TGTGCCAGCACCCCTATATCGAACACCGGGGAGCTGTTTTTT	CASTPISNTGELFF
TRBV9	medium-sized	TRBJ2-7	TRBD1	TGTGCCAGCAGCCCCGGACAGGTCCACGAGCAGTACTTC	CASSPGQVHEQYF
TRBV18	few	TRBJ2-1	-	TGTGCCAGCTCACCAAAGTTTTTCCAGTTCTTC	CASSPKFFQFF
TRBV10-3	-	TRBJ1-2	TRBD1	TGTGCCATCAGTGACCCTGGACAGGCACGTTATGGCTACACCTTC	CAISDPGQARYGYTF
TRBV2	-	TRBJ2-3	-	TGTGCCAGCAGAGAAGGGAGCACAGATACGCAGTATTTT	CASREGSTDTQYF
TRBV18	-	TRBJ2-3	-	TGTGCCAGCTCATCAGGACTCGGCACAGATACGCAGTATTTT	CASSSGLGTDTQYF
TRBV7-8	-	TRBJ1-1	-	TGTGCCAGCAGCACGACGACAGGAACCAACACTGAAGCTTTCTTT	CASSTTTGTNTEAFF
TRBV19	few	TRBJ1-1	-	TGTGCCAGTAAGACCCGGGGGGAGGGGACTGAAGCTTTCTTT	CASKTRGEGTEAFF
TRBV7-2	-	TRBJ1-4	TRBD1	TGTGCCAGCAGCCCGGGACAGGGGGCGCGAACTAATGAAAAACTGTTTTTT	CASSPGQGARTNEKLFF
TRBV6-6	once	TRBJ1-2	TRBD1	TGTGCCAGCAGCGACAGGGGGGGCTACACCTTC	CASSDRGGYTF
TRBV2	-	TRBJ2-5	TRBD1	TGTGCCAGCACCCAAAGGACAGGCGGCGAGACCCAGTACTTC	CASTQRTGGETQYF
TRBV5-4	once	TRBJ1-2	-	TGTGCCAGCAGCCCCGAACTGAACAGGGTCCGAGGCTACACCTTC	CASSPELNRVRGYTF
TRBV28	-	TRBJ2-4	-	TGTGCCAGCAGTTTATCGGGTGTCTTAGAACTAGCCAAAAACATTCAGTACTTC	CASSLSGVLELAKNIQYF
TRBV19	once	TRBJ1-1	TRBD1	TGTGCCAGTAGCTCAACAGGGGCCACTGAAGCTTTCTTT	CASSSTGATEAFF
TRBV7-8	-	TRBJ2-3	TRBD2	TGTGCCAGCAGCTTGGGGACTAGCGGGATGTCAGATACGCAGTATTTT	CASSLGTSGMSDTQYF
TRBV7-9	-	TRBJ1-3	-	TGTGCCAGCAGCCAGACAGCCTCAGGGTTTATGGTCTCTGGAAACACCATATATTTT	CASSQTASGFMVSGNTIYF
TRBV27	few	TRBJ1-2	-	TGTGCCAGCAGTTTCGGCACCCAGAAAGGCTACACCTTC	CASSFGTQKGYTF
TRBV2	-	TRBJ1-2	TRBD1	TGTGCCAGCAGGGACCCCGGGACAGGGGATTATGGCTACACCTTC	CASRDPGTGDYGYTF
TRBV30	-	TRBJ2-1	-	TGTGCCTGGAGTGTACGGAAGGATGAGCAGTTCTTC	CAWSVRKDEQFF
TRBV5-1	-	TRBJ2-2	-	TGCGCCAGCAGCAGGGACACCGGACGCACCGGGGAGCTGTTTTTT	CASSRDTGRTGELFF
TRBV9	once	TRBJ2-5	-	TGTGCCAGCAGCTTGTCCGTGGGGGCGGGGGAGACCCAGTACTTC	CASSLSVGAGETQYF
TRBV7-9	-	TRBJ2-2	-	TGTGCCAGCAGCAAGTGGGCCGGGGAGCTGTTTTTT	CASSKWAGELFF
TRBV11-2	-	TRBJ2-3	TRBD2	TGTGCCAGCAGCTTAAGGGGACTAGCGGACATGACACTACCAGATACGCAGTATTTT	CASSLRGLADMTLPDTQYF